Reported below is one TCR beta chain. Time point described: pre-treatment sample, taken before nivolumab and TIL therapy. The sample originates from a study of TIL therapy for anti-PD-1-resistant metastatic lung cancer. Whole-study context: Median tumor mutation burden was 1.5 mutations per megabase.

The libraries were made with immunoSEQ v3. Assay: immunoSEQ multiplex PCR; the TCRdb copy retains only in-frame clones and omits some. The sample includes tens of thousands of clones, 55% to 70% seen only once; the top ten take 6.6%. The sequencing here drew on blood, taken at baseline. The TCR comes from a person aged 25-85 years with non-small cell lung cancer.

The CDR3 bases are TGTGCCAGCAGCTTGGTTCATCAGAACACTGAAGCTTTCTTT. Its translation: CASSLVHQNTEAFF. This sequence joins TRBV5-6 and TRBJ1-1; no firm D call. Germline V gene data show CDR1 as SGHDT and CDR2 as YYEEEE. V lost 0 bases to trimming and J lost 1 base, with 7 bases between them. The CDR3 is 14 residues long.